The following is a T cell receptor (beta chain) sequence with its context. The data are from a study of blood T cell repertoires in COVID-19. Study as a whole: Spain, Italy and the United States supplied samples that represented acute and convalescent COVID-19. Nucleic acid was either cDNA or gDNA, and it came from T cells, B-cell-depleted T cells, or PBMCs.

Original handling: Estimates of nucleated cell counts were drawn from the amplification of reference gene primers. TCRdb's table, derived via immunoSEQ multiplex PCR, lists solely in-frame clones and lacks some. The V and J calls and clone size were taken over from that table, and D and trimming were inferred from the DNA. Among 100,000 to 110,000 clones listed, 70% to 90% were seen once. Germline V gene data show CDR1 as LGHNA and CDR2 as YNFKEQ. The CDR3 has 15 amino acids. The V end was cut by 1 base, the J end by 7 bases, with 15 bases between. Sequencing used peripheral blood. This clonotype originated in a man aged 45-65 years with active or convalescent COVID-19. V is TRBV4-2 and J is TRBJ2-3; TRBD1 might be the D (6 bases). CDR3 in amino acids: CASSQGQADVNTQYF. DNA of the CDR3: TGTGCCAGCAGCCAAGGACAGGCGGATGTCAATACGCAGTATTTT.